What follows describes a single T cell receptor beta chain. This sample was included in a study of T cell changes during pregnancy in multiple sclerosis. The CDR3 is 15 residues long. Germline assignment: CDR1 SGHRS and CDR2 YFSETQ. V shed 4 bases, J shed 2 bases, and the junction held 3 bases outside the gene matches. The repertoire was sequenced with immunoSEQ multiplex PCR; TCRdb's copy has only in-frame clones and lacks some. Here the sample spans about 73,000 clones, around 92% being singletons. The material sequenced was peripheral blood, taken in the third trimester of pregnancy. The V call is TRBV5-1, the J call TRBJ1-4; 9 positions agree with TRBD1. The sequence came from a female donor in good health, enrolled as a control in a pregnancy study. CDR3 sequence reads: CASSIGTGTNEKLFF. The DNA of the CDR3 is TGCGCCAGCAGCATCGGGACAGGGACTAATGAAAAACTGTTTTTT. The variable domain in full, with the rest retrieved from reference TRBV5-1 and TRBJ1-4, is KAGVTQTPRYLIKTRGQQVTLSCSPISGHRSVSWYQQTPGQGLQFLFEYFSETQRNKGNFPGRFSGRQFSNSRSEMNVSTLELGDSALYLCASSIGTGTNEKLFFGSGTQLSVL.